What follows are 29 T cell receptor beta chains derived from one specimen sequenced in a study of cytomegalovirus exposure and HLA in healthy donors. Sequenced by immunoSEQ multiplex PCR; TCRdb stores in-frame clones only, minus some. Of over 80,000 clones in the sample, 85% were seen once. The sample taken for sequencing was PBMCs. The source is a man younger than 35 in good health and CMV-seropositive.

V gene TRBV27 combines with J gene TRBJ1-1, with D maybe TRBD1 (6 bases). The CDR3 has 15 residues. The germline CDR1 and CDR2 sequences are MNHEY and SMNVEV (reference sequence). The ends were cut back, 2 bases at V and 3 bases at J, with 13 bases in the middle. The CDR3 DNA reads TGTGCCAGCAGTTTAAACTGGGGGCCGGACACTGAAGCTTTCTTT. Translating it yields CASSLNWGPDTEAFF.

V and J are TRBV6-1 and TRBJ2-7; 7 nucleotides align to TRBD1. Germline V gene sequence: CDR1 MNHNS, CDR2 SASEGT. CDR3 size: 15 residues. J was trimmed by 7 bases and V by 0 bases; bases with no gene match: 9. CDR3 region: CASSEALRGGEEQYF. As DNA, the CDR3 is TGTGCCAGCAGTGAAGCGCTTCGAGGGGGCGAGGAGCAGTACTTC.

The gene calls are TRBV6-5 and TRBJ1-4, with D uncertain. There are 14 residues in the CDR3. The V gene lost 6 bases and the J gene lost 12 bases, with 20 bases spanning the gap. CDR1 and CDR2 from the germline V gene are MNHEY and SVGAGI. The CDR3 sequence is CASSSYTSEGELFF. The CDR3 DNA sequence: TGTGCCAGCAGCTCATATACTTCAGAGGGAGAACTGTTTTTT.

This chain joins TRBV13 and TRBJ2-7; TRBD2 aligns across 10 bases. CDR1 is PRHDT and CDR2 is FYEKMQ in the germline V gene (reference sequence). The V segment lost 0 bases and the J segment 6 bases; nucleotides outside the gene matches: 5. The CDR3 is 15 amino acids. The CDR3 DNA sequence: TGTGCCAGCAGCTTAGGGGCTAGCGGGAGTAGCGAGCAGTACTTC. Protein: CASSLGASGSSEQYF.

The J gene is TRBJ1-3, the V gene TRBV9; D might be TRBD1 (6 bases). CDR1 is SGDLS and CDR2 is YYNGEE in the germline V gene. Trimming took 3 bases from V and 7 from J, leaving 17 bases between them. There are 15 residues in the CDR3. The DNA for the CDR3 is TGTGCCAGCAGCGGCGGACAGACCGGTCGGAACACCATATATTTT. Its protein product is CASSGGQTGRNTIYF.

This chain joins TRBV9 and TRBJ1-2, with 9 bases matching TRBD1. J gave up 6 bases and V 2 bases, and 11 bases lay outside the gene matches. CDR1 and CDR2 from the germline V gene are SGDLS and YYNGEE. The CDR3 loop spans 16 amino acids. This CDR3 reads CASSVRPGQGGDGYTF. The CDR3 bases are TGTGCCAGCAGCGTCAGACCGGGACAGGGAGGGGATGGCTACACCTTC.

The V call is TRBV5-4, the J call TRBJ1-3; tentatively, D is TRBD1 (5 bases). Germline V lookup: CDR1 SGHNT, CDR2 YYREEE (reference sequence). V dropped 0 bases and J dropped 4 bases, with 17 bases sitting between them. CDR3 size: 17 residues. The CDR3 region is CASSLGGGAAQGNTIYF. The CDR3 DNA is TGTGCCAGCAGCTTGGGAGGTGGGGCCGCTCAAGGAAACACCATATATTTT.

V gene TRBV27 combines with J gene TRBJ2-1; 8 bases line up with TRBD2. The ends lost 0 bases at V and 7 bases at J; junction bases unmatched: 8. The CDR3 length is 16 residues. The V gene's germline CDR1 is MNHEY and CDR2 SMNVEV (reference sequence). CDR3: CASSLSIAGLGNEQFF. The DNA for the CDR3 is TGTGCCAGCAGTTTATCGATAGCGGGATTGGGGAATGAGCAGTTCTTC.

The V and J genes are TRBV7-2 and TRBJ2-7; TRBD2 is a possible D gene (6 bases). Between the trimmed V and J ends, which lost 5 bases and 4 bases, there was a span of 12 bases. This CDR3 contains 13 residues. Germline CDR1 and CDR2: SGHTA and FQGNSA. The CDR3: CASSTWRAYEQYF. Here the CDR3 DNA reads TGTGCCAGCAGCACATGGAGGGCTTACGAGCAGTACTTC.

This chain joins TRBV30 and TRBJ2-5, with D uncertain. The CDR3 contains 13 residues. The germline gives CDR1 GTSNPN, CDR2 SVGIG (reference sequence). V lost 4 bases and J 2 bases, leaving 11 bases between the germline ends. DNA of the CDR3: TGTGCCTGGAATTGGCGGCCACAAGAGACCCAGTACTTC. Amino acid sequence: CAWNWRPQETQYF.

The V call is TRBV9, the J call TRBJ1-1; D gene uncertain. The CDR3 sequence is 13 residues long. V lost 4 bases and J 6 bases, leaving 13 bases between the germline ends. Germline values: CDR1 SGDLS, CDR2 YYNGEE. Here the CDR3 reads CASSSRESAEAFF. CDR3 bases: TGTGCCAGCAGCTCCCGGGAGAGTGCTGAAGCTTTCTTT.

This clone was seen once. This rearrangement joins TRBV29-1 to TRBJ2-3; TRBD2 is a possible D gene (6 bases). Germline V gene lookup returns CDR1 SQVTM and CDR2 ANQGSEA. The V end lost 7 bases, the J end lost 2 bases, and 19 bases lay between the germline ends. This CDR3 is 15 amino acids long. CDR3 bases: TGCAGCGGACGCCGGGACTCGCGTGTCACAGATACGCAGTATTTT. It is translated as CSGRRDSRVTDTQYF.

This chain connects TRBV27 to TRBJ1-2; D is perhaps TRBD1 (5 bases). V was shortened by 3 bases and J by 3 bases, with 8 bases between the two germline ends. The CDR3 loop spans 13 amino acids. CDR1 and CDR2 from the germline V gene are MNHEY and SMNVEV (reference sequence). The chain's CDR3 is CASSFGGDYGYTF. The DNA of the CDR3 is TGTGCCAGCAGTTTCGGGGGTGACTATGGCTACACCTTC.

This clone was detected only once. The chain employs TRBV19 and TRBJ1-3; 10 bases map to TRBD1. J lost 2 bases, V lost 4 bases, and 5 bases had no gene match. CDR1 is LNHDA and CDR2 is SQIVND in the germline V gene (reference sequence). This CDR3 has 16 residues. As DNA, the CDR3 is TGTGCCAGTAGTACGACAGGGGGCTTCGCTGGAAACACCATATATTTT. This codes for CASSTTGGFAGNTIYF.

The V gene is TRBV5-4, the J gene TRBJ2-5; 13 nucleotides agree with TRBD2. Germline CDR1 reads SGHNT; CDR2 reads YYREEE (reference sequence). The CDR3 loop spans 19 amino acids. The V gene end was trimmed by 0 bases and the J gene end by 2 bases; junction bases not matched to a gene: 10. The CDR3 nucleotides read TGTGCCAGCAGCTTGGCCTTTCCCCGGACTAGCGGGAGACAAGAGACCCAGTACTTC. Its protein product is CASSLAFPRTSGRQETQYF. The full variable domain, with the rest looked up from reference TRBV5-4 and TRBJ2-5, is ETGVTQSPTHLIKTRGQQVTLRCSSQSGHNTVSWYQQALGQGPQFIFQYYREEENGRGNFPPRFSGLQFPNYSSELNVNALELDDSALYLCASSLAFPRTSGRQETQYFGPGTRLLVL.

This sequence joins TRBV18 and TRBJ1-1, with 8 bases aligning to TRBD1. CDR3 size: 16 residues. Germline lookup yields CDR1 KGHSH and CDR2 LQKENI. J was trimmed by 1 base and V by 1 base; bases with no gene match: 5. The CDR3 loop is CASSPRTGRGNTEAFF. The CDR3 bases are TGTGCCAGCTCACCACGGACAGGGCGCGGGAACACTGAAGCTTTCTTT.

The CDR3 is CASSLRTGYTGELFF. CDR3 in DNA: TGTGCCAGCAGCCTTCGAACAGGGTACACCGGGGAGCTGTTTTTT. V usage is TRBV5-4 and J usage is TRBJ2-2, with D possibly TRBD1 on 6 matching bases. V was pared by 4 bases and J by 3 bases, with 13 bases between. The CDR3 is 15 amino acids. Looked up from germline, CDR1 is SGHNT and CDR2 is YYREEE (reference sequence). Full variable domain (outside the CDR3, taken from reference TRBV5-4 and TRBJ2-2): ETGVTQSPTHLIKTRGQQVTLRCSSQSGHNTVSWYQQALGQGPQFIFQYYREEENGRGNFPPRFSGLQFPNYSSELNVNALELDDSALYLCASSLRTGYTGELFFGEGSRLTVL.

The J gene is TRBJ2-3, the V gene TRBV5-1, with TRBD1 matching over 7 bases. Germline loops: CDR1 SGHRS, CDR2 YFSETQ. V gave up 5 bases and J gave up 1 base; unmatched junction bases: 10. The CDR3 length is 16 residues. Here the CDR3 reads CASRVGYRGRTDTQYF. As DNA, the CDR3 is TGCGCCAGCAGGGTTGGGTACAGGGGCCGCACAGATACGCAGTATTTT.

The chain employs TRBV13 and TRBJ2-7; D is possibly TRBD2 (5 bases). The germline V gene encodes CDR1 PRHDT and CDR2 FYEKMQ (reference sequence). This CDR3 is built from 11 residues. V lost 4 bases and J lost 8, with 9 bases in between. CDR3 amino acids: CASSSRRKQYV. CDR3 nucleotide sequence: TGTGCCAGCAGCTCGAGGAGGAAGCAGTACGTC.

This clone was detected once. The chain uses TRBV27 and TRBJ1-2; D may be TRBD1 (5 bases). Germline assignment: CDR1 MNHEY and CDR2 SMNVEV (reference sequence). Trimming shortened V by 3 bases and J by 3 bases, and 14 bases separated the two germline ends. This CDR3 has 15 amino acids. CDR3 nucleotides: TGTGCCAGCAGTTTTACGACAGACTTTTACTATGGCTACACCTTC. Its protein product is CASSFTTDFYYGYTF.

The chain links TRBV29-1 to TRBJ2-7; a weak D match, TRBD1 (5 bases). V was cut by 4 bases and J by 5 bases, with 12 bases left in between. The CDR3 has 12 residues. Per the germline V gene, CDR1 is SQVTM and CDR2 is ANQGSEA. The CDR3 DNA reads as TGCAGCGTTGTGACAGACCACGACGAGCAGTACTTC. Translation: CSVVTDHDEQYF.

In its sample, this clone was seen once. This chain uses TRBV2 with TRBJ1-5; D might be TRBD1 (6 bases). V was shortened by 6 bases and J by 4 bases, with 28 bases between the two germline ends. Per germline, CDR1 SNHLY and CDR2 FYNNEI. This CDR3 comprises 19 residues. CDR3 coding DNA: TGTGCCAGCAGCCTACAACTCCTCGGACAGACGACTCAGAATCAGCCCCAGCATTTT. It encodes CASSLQLLGQTTQNQPQHF.

The table lists this clone with a count of one. The gene calls are TRBV9 and TRBJ1-4; 7 nucleotides align to TRBD1. Unmatched junction bases numbered 5, after V lost 2 bases and J lost 4 bases. The CDR3 covers 15 residues. Germline loops: CDR1 SGDLS, CDR2 YYNGEE. The CDR3 nucleotides are TGTGCCAGCAGCGTCGGACAGGCCCTTAATGAAAAACTGTTTTTT. Protein: CASSVGQALNEKLFF.

The chain uses TRBV10-3 and TRBJ2-6; D is possibly TRBD1 (5 bases). The CDR3 totals 15 residues. The V end was cut by 2 bases, the J end by 3 bases, with 8 bases between. Germline assignment: CDR1 ENHRY and CDR2 SYGVKD. For the CDR3, the DNA is TGTGCCATCAGTGAGACAGGACATGGGGCCAACGTCCTGACTTTC. Its protein product is CAISETGHGANVLTF.

The V and J genes are TRBV9 and TRBJ2-1, with D possibly TRBD2 on 5 matching bases. V was shortened by 4 bases and J by 2 bases, with 13 bases between the two germline ends. The CDR3 is 15 residues long. The germline V gene has CDR1 SGDLS and CDR2 YYNGEE. The CDR3 loop is CASSTLAVTYNEQFF. CDR3 DNA: TGTGCCAGCAGCACCCTAGCAGTTACCTACAATGAGCAGTTCTTC. Variable domain in full (rest from reference TRBV9 and TRBJ2-1): DSGVTQTPKHLITATGQRVTLRCSPRSGDLSVYWYQQSLDQGLQFLIQYYNGEERAKGNILERFSAQQFPDLHSELNLSSLELGDSALYFCASSTLAVTYNEQFFGPGTRLTVL.

This chain links TRBV28 with TRBJ2-3; perhaps TRBD1 as D (6 bases). Deletions cut 3 bases from V and 6 bases from J, with 10 bases between. The germline CDR1 and CDR2 sequences are MDHEN and SYDVKM. CDR3 length: 13 amino acids. CDR3 sequence (DNA): TGTGCCAGCAGTTTTGGTCAGGGGGATACGCAGTATTTT. Amino acid sequence: CASSFGQGDTQYF.

V and J are TRBV6-6 and TRBJ1-4, with 9 bases matching TRBD1. CDR1 and CDR2 from the germline V gene are MNHNY and SVGAGI (reference sequence). The CDR3 is 16 amino acids. With 6 bases clipped from V and 4 bases from J, the junction kept 9 bases outside the gene matches. In DNA, the CDR3 is TGTGCCAGCAGCGTTAAGGACAGGGGCGTTAATGAAAAACTGTTTTTT. This sequence encodes CASSVKDRGVNEKLFF.

This rearrangement joins TRBV19 to TRBJ2-7, with D possibly being TRBD1 (6 bases). CDR3 length equals 15 residues. CDR1 and CDR2 (germline): LNHDA, SQIVND (reference sequence). The ends were cut back, 5 bases at V and 1 base at J, with 15 bases in the middle. This chain's CDR3 is CASSPRGGTSYEQYF. The CDR3, as DNA: TGTGCCAGTAGTCCCCGAGGGGGAACTTCCTACGAGCAGTACTTC.

The chain combines TRBV30 with TRBJ2-3; a possible D gene is TRBD2 (5 bases). CDR1 is GTSNPN and CDR2 is SVGIG in the germline V gene (reference sequence). V was shortened by 3 bases and J by 6 bases, with 22 bases between the two germline ends. This CDR3 is 16 amino acids long. This CDR3 reads CAWREAKEDHTDTQYF. The DNA for the CDR3 is TGTGCCTGGAGGGAGGCCAAGGAGGACCATACGGATACGCAGTATTTT.